This TCR beta chain emerged from a study of blood T cells in healthy people across ages. The overall study: Template switching captured about one barcoded beta molecule per two T cells. Whole-study results and caveats: Across samples, TCR beta diversity tracked strongly with naive T cell percentage. Unknown CMV status may confound age-related changes in expanded clones. Naive CD4+ cells and diversity were both higher in long-lived donors than in aged donors.

For this clonotype: Its target is unknown.

Trimming stripped 1 base from V and 7 bases from J, with 11 bases between. This CDR3 contains 15 residues. CDR1 is SGHAT, CDR2 FQNNGV, per germline. Alongside a J-beta primer mix, a sample-barcoded 5' primer served in a second PCR lasting roughly 7 to 11 cycles. One entry per CDR3 protein results from TCRdb running MiXCR on the 5' RACE reads. Of about 1.6 million distinct CDR3 sequences listed, about 35% are singletons. V is TRBV11-2 and J is TRBJ1-6; D might be TRBD1 (6 bases). The receptor comes from a woman aged 25 to 39 in good health. The source material was blood. In DNA form, the CDR3 reads TGTGCCAGCAGCTTAGTCAACGGGGGCAATTCACCCCTCCACTTT. It encodes CASSLVNGGNSPLHF.